The 4 T cell receptor beta chains below come from one sample, sequenced in a study of cytomegalovirus exposure and HLA in healthy donors. The PCR made use of 60 Vbeta and 13 Jbeta primers. Profiling relied on immunoSEQ multiplex PCR, and the TCRdb table lists in-frame clones only, not all of them. The sample contains some 220,000 clones, about three quarters of which appear only once. Sequencing used PBMCs. Source of these receptors: an older woman in good health and CMV-seropositive.

This rearrangement joins TRBV9 to TRBJ2-7, with TRBD1 matching 8 bases. The CDR3 extends over 13 amino acids. The J segment lost 4 bases and the V segment lost 6 bases, leaving 6 bases of the junction unmatched. CDR1 and CDR2 from the germline V gene are SGDLS and YYNGEE. The CDR3 nucleotides read TGTGCCAGCATTTTCAGGGGGCTGTACGAGCAGTACTTC. Its protein product is CASIFRGLYEQYF.

The rearrangement links TRBV5-4 to TRBJ2-7; D remains unclear. The CDR3 sequence is 15 residues long. Germline V CDR1 and CDR2: SGHNT, YYREEE (reference sequence). Deletions cut 4 bases from V and 4 bases from J, with 18 bases between. CDR3 protein: CASSPLGSSPYEQYF. The CDR3 nucleotides read TGTGCCAGCAGCCCCCTCGGTTCTTCACCGTACGAGCAGTACTTC.

This rearrangement joins TRBV29-1 to TRBJ2-1, with 11 bases matching TRBD2. V dropped 5 bases and J dropped 1; count of bases not matched to a gene: 7. Looked up from germline, CDR1 is SQVTM and CDR2 is ANQGSEA. The CDR3 covers 16 residues. CDR3 nucleotide sequence: TGCAGCGTTTATAGCGGGAGGGCCGGGTCCTACAATGAGCAGTTCTTC. Translated: CSVYSGRAGSYNEQFF.

DNA for the CDR3: TGTGCCAGCGGCAAGGGACAACGCCAAGAGACCCAGTACTTC. Translation gives CASGKGQRQETQYF. The rearrangement links TRBV2 to TRBJ2-5, with D perhaps TRBD1 (6 bases). Germline CDR1 reads SNHLY; CDR2 reads FYNNEI. There are 14 residues in the CDR3. V lost 8 bases and J 1 base, leaving 14 bases between the germline ends.